Below, 21 T cell receptor beta chains from the same sample are listed, as sequenced in a study of shared clonotypes between healthy human individuals. Only in-frame clones appear in the TCRdb table, and some are missing; sequencing was by immunoSEQ multiplex PCR. The repertoire holds 1,500,000 or so clones, 98% seen once, with 0.3% to 0.45% in the top ten. Sequenced material: naive CD4+ T cells sorted from blood. Regarding subset: CD45RA+ positively selected. The receptors stem from a man aged 25 to 45 in good health.

The gene calls are TRBV29-1 and TRBJ2-5; TRBD2 aligns across 10 bases. The J segment lost 5 bases and the V segment lost 4 bases, leaving 1 base of the junction unmatched. The V gene's germline CDR1 is SQVTM and CDR2 ANQGSEA. The length of the CDR3 is 12 residues. CDR3 sequence reads: CSVVAGGETQYF. DNA of the CDR3: TGCAGCGTTGTAGCGGGAGGTGAGACCCAGTACTTC.

The rearrangement uses TRBV27 and TRBJ2-2; 12 positions match TRBD2. The CDR3 sequence is 16 residues long. Trimming at V came to 5 bases and at J to 3 bases, leaving 4 bases not matched to a gene. Germline-derived CDR1 and CDR2 are MNHEY and SMNVEV (reference sequence). CDR3 sequence reads: CASSARLAGDTGELFF. In DNA form, the CDR3 reads TGTGCCAGCAGTGCCCGACTAGCGGGAGACACCGGGGAGCTGTTTTTT.

V and J are TRBV6-6 and TRBJ2-7, with TRBD1 matching 10 bases. The CDR3 covers 16 residues. Germline V gene lookup returns CDR1 MNHNY and CDR2 SVGAGI (reference sequence). V shed 0 bases and J 2 bases; nucleotides not matched to a gene: 4. The CDR3 DNA follows: TGTGCCAGCAGTTACTCGAGGGGGACAGGGGCCTACGAGCAGTACTTC. It yields the protein CASSYSRGTGAYEQYF.

The rearrangement joins TRBV9 to TRBJ2-4; the D gene could be TRBD1 or TRBD2 (5 bases each). Per germline, CDR1 SGDLS and CDR2 YYNGEE. The CDR3 runs 14 residues. Trimming took off 0 bases at V and 8 bases at J, with 12 bases between the two ends. The CDR3, as DNA: TGTGCCAGCAGCGTAGCAGGTGGGGACGACATTCAGTACTTC. It specifies CASSVAGGDDIQYF.

The J gene is TRBJ2-7, the V gene TRBV18; TRBD1 aligns across 7 bases. Germline V gene lookup returns CDR1 KGHSH and CDR2 LQKENI. Trimming cost V 2 bases and J 3 bases; bases outside gene matches: 7. CDR3 length equals 15 residues. In DNA, the CDR3 is TGTGCCAGCTCACCAATGGGGACAGTGGACTACGAGCAGTACTTC. It is translated as CASSPMGTVDYEQYF. Full variable domain (remainder filled in from reference TRBV18 and TRBJ2-7): NAGVMQNPRHLVRRRGQEARLRCSPMKGHSHVYWYRQLPEEGLKFMVYLQKENIIDESGMPKERFSAEFPKEGPSILRIQQVVRGDSAAYFCASSPMGTVDYEQYFGPGTRLTVT.

This chain connects TRBV2 to TRBJ2-3, with 8 bases lining up with TRBD1. This CDR3 comprises 14 residues. After removal of 4 bases from V and 5 bases from J, the junction contained 5 bases not matched to a gene. The germline V gene encodes CDR1 SNHLY and CDR2 FYNNEI. CDR3: CASSGPGGQDTQYF. In nucleotides, the CDR3 is TGTGCCAGCAGTGGGCCAGGGGGCCAAGATACGCAGTATTTT. Full variable domain (outside the CDR3, taken from reference TRBV2 and TRBJ2-3): EPEVTQTPSHQVTQMGQEVILRCVPISNHLYFYWYRQILGQKVEFLVSFYNNEISEKSEIFDDQFSVERPDGSNFTLKIRSTKLEDSAMYFCASSGPGGQDTQYFGPGTRLTVL.

The J gene is TRBJ1-4, the V gene TRBV5-1; D uncertain. Between the trimmed V and J ends, which lost 0 bases and 7 bases, there was a span of 10 bases. The CDR3 extends over 14 amino acids. Germline V CDR1 and CDR2: SGHRS, YFSETQ. The CDR3 reads CASSLAFGSEKLFF. CDR3 nucleotide sequence: TGCGCCAGCAGCTTGGCCTTTGGTAGTGAAAAACTGTTTTTT. Full variable domain (rest looked up from reference TRBV5-1 and TRBJ1-4): KAGVTQTPRYLIKTRGQQVTLSCSPISGHRSVSWYQQTPGQGLQFLFEYFSETQRNKGNFPGRFSGRQFSNSRSEMNVSTLELGDSALYLCASSLAFGSEKLFFGSGTQLSVL.

The chain couples TRBV6-6 to TRBJ2-7, with a possible D match to TRBD1 (6 bases). There are 15 residues in the CDR3. Trimming removed 2 bases from V and 0 bases from J, with 11 bases in between. The germline gives CDR1 MNHNY, CDR2 SVGAGI (reference sequence). Here the CDR3 reads CASSYADRTSYEQYF. The CDR3 region has the DNA TGTGCCAGCAGTTACGCGGACAGAACCTCCTACGAGCAGTACTTC.

This chain links TRBV11-2 with TRBJ1-3; 7 bases agree with TRBD1. The CDR3 has 17 amino acids. Trimming removed 0 bases from V and 4 bases from J; junction bases left unmatched: 9. The V gene's germline CDR1 is SGHAT and CDR2 FQNNGV. The CDR3: CASSLDRDRWYGNTIYF. For the CDR3, the DNA is TGTGCCAGCAGCTTAGATCGGGACAGATGGTACGGAAACACCATATATTTT.

The chain uses TRBV18 and TRBJ2-1, with 8 bases lining up with TRBD1. The germline V gene has CDR1 KGHSH and CDR2 LQKENI. The CDR3 extends over 15 amino acids. The V segment lost 3 bases and the J segment 3 bases; nucleotides outside the gene matches: 4. CDR3 protein: CASSPETGDYNEQFF. The DNA of the CDR3 is TGTGCCAGCTCACCCGAGACAGGGGACTACAATGAGCAGTTCTTC.

The chain has TRBV10-3 and TRBJ2-3, with 7 bases fitting TRBD2. The CDR3 is 16 amino acids. CDR1 ENHRY and CDR2 SYGVKD come from the germline V gene. The J segment lost 6 bases and the V segment lost 4 bases, leaving 13 bases of the junction unmatched. The DNA for the CDR3 is TGTGCCATCAGTGCATCCACCGGGGGGTCGGGGGATACGCAGTATTTT. Its protein product is CAISASTGGSGDTQYF.

This sequence joins TRBV5-1 and TRBJ2-2; D could derive from TRBD1 or TRBD2 (5 bases each). From germline, CDR1 is SGHRS and CDR2 YFSETQ. The V gene lost 1 base and the J gene lost 6 bases, with 13 bases spanning the gap. The CDR3 is made up of 15 amino acids. The CDR3 region is CASSLHGGEPGELFF. As DNA, the CDR3 is TGCGCCAGCAGCTTGCATGGGGGAGAGCCCGGGGAGCTGTTTTTT.

The J gene is TRBJ1-1, the V gene TRBV7-9, with unresolved D. Trimming took off 3 bases at V and 4 bases at J, with 6 bases between the two ends. Per germline, CDR1 SEHNR and CDR2 FQNEAQ (reference sequence). The CDR3 runs 12 residues. The CDR3 protein is CASSFLGTEAFF. In DNA form, the CDR3 reads TGTGCCAGCAGCTTCCTAGGCACTGAAGCTTTCTTT.

The chain couples TRBV7-9 to TRBJ2-7; 9 bases fit TRBD2. The CDR3 totals 15 residues. The V and J ends lost 5 bases and 2 bases, in that order; junction bases with no gene match: 7. Germline values: CDR1 SEHNR, CDR2 FQNEAQ (reference sequence). CDR3 sequence (DNA): TGTGCCAGCAGCCTGGGAACTAGCGGGCCCTACGAGCAGTACTTC. Translating gives CASSLGTSGPYEQYF.

The chain carries TRBV2 and TRBJ2-7; D ambiguous. V was clipped by 6 bases and J by 2 bases, with 14 bases between them. Germline-derived CDR1 and CDR2 are SNHLY and FYNNEI. CDR3 length: 14 amino acids. In DNA, the CDR3 is TGTGCCAGCAGCCCGGGCCACCGTACCTACGAGCAGTACTTC. Amino acids: CASSPGHRTYEQYF.

The chain has TRBV27 and TRBJ2-2; D is perhaps TRBD1 (5 bases). The CDR3 runs to 16 residues. Trimming left V 1 base short and J 4 bases short, with 13 bases between. Looked up from germline, CDR1 is MNHEY and CDR2 is SMNVEV (reference sequence). In DNA, the CDR3 is TGTGCCAGCAGTTTATGGCAGGGTAGGGGCACCGGGGAGCTGTTTTTT. This encodes CASSLWQGRGTGELFF.

This chain links TRBV10-3 with TRBJ2-7, with 7 bases matching TRBD2. From germline, CDR1 is ENHRY and CDR2 SYGVKD. CDR3 length: 15 amino acids. The trim removed 5 bases at V and 5 bases at J, leaving 12 bases unmatched. CDR3 coding DNA: TGTGCCATCAGTAGTACTAGCGAGTCGAGGCACGAGCAGTACTTC. It codes for CAISSTSESRHEQYF.

The chain couples TRBV5-1 to TRBJ2-7; 10 bases are shared with TRBD2. V lost 4 bases to trimming and J lost 1 base; unmatched junction nucleotides: 5. The CDR3 runs to 15 residues. Germline CDR1 is SGHRS and CDR2 is YFSETQ. The CDR3 region has the DNA TGCGCCAGCAGCCCGACTAGCGGGCCATCCTACGAGCAGTACTTC. Its protein is CASSPTSGPSYEQYF. Looking up the rest from reference TRBV5-1 and TRBJ2-7 gives the full variable domain: KAGVTQTPRYLIKTRGQQVTLSCSPISGHRSVSWYQQTPGQGLQFLFEYFSETQRNKGNFPGRFSGRQFSNSRSEMNVSTLELGDSALYLCASSPTSGPSYEQYFGPGTRLTVT.

The chain has TRBV6-5 and TRBJ2-7; D gene unclear. V lost 0 bases and J 3 bases, leaving 15 bases between the germline ends. Germline V lookup: CDR1 MNHEY, CDR2 SVGAGI. The CDR3 runs 16 residues. CDR3 region: CASSYSIGFSRYEQYF. In DNA form, the CDR3 reads TGTGCCAGCAGTTACTCGATAGGTTTTAGTCGCTACGAGCAGTACTTC.

This chain joins TRBV11-3 and TRBJ2-5; D could derive from TRBD1 or TRBD2 (5 bases each). V was shortened by 5 bases and J by 4 bases, with 14 bases between the two germline ends. This CDR3 has 14 amino acids. CDR1 is SGHNT and CDR2 is YENEEA in the germline V gene. This CDR3 is CASSKPGRGETQYF. DNA for the CDR3: TGTGCCAGCAGCAAACCGGGACGTGGAGAGACCCAGTACTTC. The full variable domain, completed using reference TRBV11-3 and TRBJ2-5, is EAGVVQSPRYKIIEKKQPVAFWCNPISGHNTLYWYLQNLGQGPELLIRYENEEAVDDSQLPKDRFSAERLKGVDSTLKIQPAELGDSAVYLCASSKPGRGETQYFGPGTRLLVL.

The rearrangement joins TRBV11-3 to TRBJ2-1; a possible D gene is TRBD2 (6 bases). The CDR3 length is 15 residues. V was pared by 4 bases and J by 6 bases, with 16 bases between. Looked up from germline, CDR1 is SGHNT and CDR2 is YENEEA. The CDR3, as DNA: TGTGCCAGCAGCTCCGGGACTTCTACTCTCAATGAGCAGTTCTTC. Its translation is CASSSGTSTLNEQFF.